These T cell receptor beta chains were read from a single sample in a study of graft-versus-host responses after intestinal transplantation. Profiling relied on immunoSEQ multiplex PCR, and the TCRdb table lists in-frame clones only, not all of them. The data hold over 90,000 clones, with 90% to 95% observed a single time. Their antigens are not known. The sequenced sample was unstimulated CD4+ T cells sorted from spleen or lymph node cells, obtained before transplant. The receptors shown here come from a human donor who was the organ donor for an intestinal transplant. Both conserved end residues are part of each CDR3. The D gene is left open where the match is weak. Size is stated for part of the rows, as once, few or many counts, or as a class when the clone is expanded.

cdr3_aa,cdr3_nt,cdr3_length,v_call,d_call,clone_size,j_call
CASSLDAGYQPQHF,TGTGCCAGCAGCTTAGACGCGGGTTATCAGCCCCAGCATTTT,14,TRBV11-2,.,.,TRBJ1-5
CASSQGEQYF,TGTGCCAGTTCCCAGGGGGAGCAGTACTTC,10,TRBV11-2,.,few,TRBJ2-7
CATTGGGRELFF,TGTGCCACTACAGGGGGCGGAAGGGAACTGTTTTTT,12,TRBV19,TRBD1,few,TRBJ1-4
CASSQLAGRLTRTDTQYF,TGTGCCAGCAGCCAACTAGCGGGGAGGCTGACACGCACAGATACGCAGTATTTT,18,TRBV4-2,TRBD2,.,TRBJ2-3
CASSPLGQGDEQYF,TGTGCCAGCTCTCCGCTGGGACAGGGGGACGAGCAGTACTTC,14,TRBV18,TRBD1,.,TRBJ2-7
CASSPFESSYNSPLHF,TGTGCCAGCAGCCCCTTCGAGAGCTCCTATAATTCACCCCTCCACTTT,16,TRBV27,.,.,TRBJ1-6
CASSPILSWNNSPLHF,TGTGCCAGCTCACCGATACTATCCTGGAATAATTCACCCCTCCACTTT,16,TRBV18,.,.,TRBJ1-6
CASTPDDRRSPLHF,TGTGCCAGTACCCCCGATGACAGGAGATCACCCCTCCACTTT,14,TRBV19,.,.,TRBJ1-6
CASSRDWMNTEAFF,TGTGCCAGCAGCCGGGACTGGATGAACACTGAAGCTTTCTTT,14,TRBV25-1,.,.,TRBJ1-1
CASSLISGGWTAGGSEQFF,TGTGCCAGCAGCTTAATTTCTGGCGGCTGGACAGCGGGGGGCAGTGAGCAGTTCTTC,19,TRBV7-3,TRBD2,.,TRBJ2-1
CASSWTGTGASGNTIYF,TGCGCCAGCAGCTGGACCGGGACAGGGGCCAGCGGAAACACCATATATTTT,17,TRBV5-1,TRBD1,few,TRBJ1-3
CASSPALEPYNSPLHF,TGTGCCAGCAGCCCAGCACTGGAGCCTTATAATTCACCCCTCCACTTT,16,TRBV9,.,once,TRBJ1-6
CASSLRTGSKNIQYF,TGTGCCAGTAGTTTAAGGACAGGGTCCAAAAACATTCAGTACTTC,15,TRBV19,TRBD1,.,TRBJ2-4
CASSLGLATNEKLFF,TGTGCCAGCAGCTTGGGGCTAGCAACTAATGAAAAACTGTTTTTT,15,TRBV7-2,.,.,TRBJ1-4
CASSMGDSPLHF,TGTGCCAGCAGCATGGGCGATTCACCCCTCCACTTT,12,TRBV7-3,.,.,TRBJ1-6
CASSWDRRPGTSGGVLDTQYF,TGCGCCAGCAGCTGGGACAGAAGACCCGGGACTAGCGGGGGGGTCTTAGATACGCAGTATTTT,21,TRBV5-1,TRBD2,.,TRBJ2-3
CASSLVGTYNSPLHF,TGTGCCAGCAGCTTAGTCGGGACCTATAATTCACCCCTCCACTTT,15,TRBV7-9,.,.,TRBJ1-6
CASSLAGSTGELFF,TGCGCCAGCAGCTTGGCCGGGTCCACCGGGGAGCTGTTTTTT,14,TRBV5-1,.,.,TRBJ2-2
CASSTRDRQNYGYTF,TGTGCCAGCAGTACCCGAGACAGACAGAACTATGGCTACACCTTC,15,TRBV6-5,.,once,TRBJ1-2
CASKRSFGTLNTEAFF,TGCGCCAGCAAGAGGTCGTTCGGGACACTGAACACTGAAGCTTTCTTT,16,TRBV4-1,.,.,TRBJ1-1
CASSLVGLAGGTDTQYF,TGTGCCAGCAGCTTAGTGGGACTAGCGGGGGGCACAGATACGCAGTATTTT,17,TRBV7-2,TRBD2,.,TRBJ2-3
CASLTGAGPNTEAFF,TGTGCCAGTTTAACAGGGGCCGGACCAAACACTGAAGCTTTCTTT,15,TRBV19,TRBD1,.,TRBJ1-1
CASSLGASGPTDTQYF,TGTGCCAGCAGCTTAGGGGCTAGCGGGCCCACAGATACGCAGTATTTT,16,TRBV7-2,TRBD2,.,TRBJ2-3
CASSPPTDTQYF,TGTGCCAGCAGCCCTCCCACAGATACGCAGTATTTT,12,TRBV7-9,.,.,TRBJ2-3
CSVGGAGNTIYF,TGCAGCGTTGGCGGGGCTGGAAACACCATATATTTT,12,TRBV29-1,.,.,TRBJ1-3
CASSPEARTGLNYGYTF,TGTGCCAGCAGCCCCGAGGCCAGGACAGGGCTTAACTATGGCTACACCTTC,17,TRBV7-2,TRBD1,.,TRBJ1-2
CASSHTVALDTQYF,TGTGCCAGCAGCCACACTGTAGCGCTAGATACGCAGTATTTT,14,TRBV11-1,.,.,TRBJ2-3
CASNRVYEQYF,TGTGCCAGCAACAGGGTCTACGAGCAGTACTTC,11,TRBV2,.,.,TRBJ2-7
CASSLVGGAMNEQYF,TGCGCCAGCAGCTTGGTTGGGGGGGCAATGAACGAGCAGTACTTC,15,TRBV5-1,.,few,TRBJ2-7
CASTRGGGRGETQYF,TGTGCCAGCACCCGTGGGGGAGGGCGTGGAGAGACCCAGTACTTC,15,TRBV11-2,TRBD2,.,TRBJ2-5
CASSLGGADTQYF,TGCGCCAGCAGCTTAGGGGGCGCAGATACGCAGTATTTT,13,TRBV5-1,TRBD1,.,TRBJ2-3
CASSMGWGYTF,TGTGCCAGTAGTATGGGCTGGGGCTACACCTTC,11,TRBV19,.,.,TRBJ1-2
CASSSYYTDTQYF,TGTGCCAGCAGCTCCTACTACACAGATACGCAGTATTTT,13,TRBV7-2,.,.,TRBJ2-3
CASSPVRSEPRGYTF,TGTGCCAGCAGCCCCGTCCGGTCCGAGCCGAGGGGCTACACCTTC,15,TRBV5-8,.,few,TRBJ1-2
CASRPGLSHNEQFF,TGTGCCAGCAGGCCGGGACTCTCCCACAATGAGCAGTTCTTC,14,TRBV6-6,.,.,TRBJ2-1
CASSEIPQIYGYTF,TGTGCCAGCAGTGAAATCCCCCAGATCTATGGCTACACCTTC,14,TRBV6-1,.,.,TRBJ1-2
CATTRQGIVHEQYF,TGTGCCACCACCCGACAGGGAATTGTCCACGAGCAGTACTTC,14,TRBV5-4,TRBD1,.,TRBJ2-7
CAWMTREKLFF,TGTGCCTGGATGACTCGTGAAAAACTGTTTTTT,11,TRBV30,.,.,TRBJ1-4
CASSEGLRGYSSNQPQHF,TGTGCCAGCAGTGAAGGTCTCAGGGGTTACTCTAGCAATCAGCCCCAGCATTTT,18,TRBV2,.,.,TRBJ1-5
CASSQSWSSTDTQYF,TGTGCCAGCAGCCAGTCCTGGTCTAGCACAGATACGCAGTATTTT,15,TRBV5-4,.,.,TRBJ2-3
CASSQEVSGGGRTNTGELFF,TGTGCCAGCAGCCAAGAGGTTTCTGGCGGGGGCCGAACCAACACCGGGGAGCTGTTTTTT,20,TRBV4-2,.,.,TRBJ2-2
CASSLAASRDAGNQPQHF,TGTGCCAGCAGCTTGGCCGCGTCCAGGGATGCGGGCAATCAGCCCCAGCATTTT,18,TRBV5-5,.,once,TRBJ1-5
CASSSPSTGEAYEQYF,TGTGCCAGCAGTTCCCCATCGACAGGGGAGGCCTACGAGCAGTACTTC,16,TRBV28,TRBD1,.,TRBJ2-7
CASSEYAGADTGELFF,TGTGCCAGCAGTGAATATGCGGGGGCCGACACCGGGGAGCTGTTTTTT,16,TRBV25-1,.,.,TRBJ2-2
CASSGSGTNNSPLHF,TGTGCCAGCAGCGGATCCGGGACAAATAATTCACCCCTCCACTTT,15,TRBV7-2,.,.,TRBJ1-6
CASRPGSWTTNEKLFF,TGCGCCAGCAGACCGGGTAGTTGGACAACTAATGAAAAACTGTTTTTT,16,TRBV5-1,.,.,TRBJ1-4